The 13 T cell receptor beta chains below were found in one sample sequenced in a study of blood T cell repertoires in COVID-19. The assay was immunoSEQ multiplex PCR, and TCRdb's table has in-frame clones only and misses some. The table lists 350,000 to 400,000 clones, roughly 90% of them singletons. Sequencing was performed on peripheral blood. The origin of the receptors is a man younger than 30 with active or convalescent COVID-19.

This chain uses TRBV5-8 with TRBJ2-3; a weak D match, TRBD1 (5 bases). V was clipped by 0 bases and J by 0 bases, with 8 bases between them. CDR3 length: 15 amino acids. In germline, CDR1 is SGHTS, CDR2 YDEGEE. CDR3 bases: TGTGCCAGCAGCTTGGGACAGACTAGCACAGATACGCAGTATTTT. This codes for CASSLGQTSTDTQYF.

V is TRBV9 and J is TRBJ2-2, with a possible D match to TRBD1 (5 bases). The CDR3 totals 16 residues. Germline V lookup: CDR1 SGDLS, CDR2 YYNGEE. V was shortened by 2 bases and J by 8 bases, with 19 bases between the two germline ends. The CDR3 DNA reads TGTGCCAGCAGCGTTTGGGGCCTTGGCTCCGGGGGGGAGCTGTTTTTT. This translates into CASSVWGLGSGGELFF.

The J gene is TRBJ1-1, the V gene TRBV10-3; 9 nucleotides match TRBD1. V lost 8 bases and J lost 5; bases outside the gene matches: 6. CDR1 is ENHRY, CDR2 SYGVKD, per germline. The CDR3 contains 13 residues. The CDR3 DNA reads TGTGCCATCTCGGGACAGGGCTTGACTGAAGCTTTCTTT. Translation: CAISGQGLTEAFF.

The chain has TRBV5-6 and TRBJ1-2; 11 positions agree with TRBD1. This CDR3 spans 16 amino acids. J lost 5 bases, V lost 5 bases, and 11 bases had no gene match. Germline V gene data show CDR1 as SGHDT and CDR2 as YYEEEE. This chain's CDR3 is CASSFVGQGDTYGYTF. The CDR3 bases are TGTGCCAGCAGTTTTGTGGGACAGGGGGACACGTATGGCTACACCTTC.

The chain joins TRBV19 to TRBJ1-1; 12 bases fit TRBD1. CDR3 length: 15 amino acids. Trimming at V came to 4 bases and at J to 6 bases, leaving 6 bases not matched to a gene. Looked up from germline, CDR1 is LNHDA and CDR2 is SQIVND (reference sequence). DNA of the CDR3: TGTGCCAGTAGTAGTCCGGGACAGGGGGCGCCTGAAGCTTTCTTT. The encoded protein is CASSSPGQGAPEAFF.

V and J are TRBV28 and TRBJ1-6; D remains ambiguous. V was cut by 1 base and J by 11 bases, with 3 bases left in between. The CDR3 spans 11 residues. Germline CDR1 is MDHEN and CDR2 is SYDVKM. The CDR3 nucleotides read TGTGCCAGCAGTTTATCTCCACCCCTCCACTTT. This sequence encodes CASSLSPPLHF.

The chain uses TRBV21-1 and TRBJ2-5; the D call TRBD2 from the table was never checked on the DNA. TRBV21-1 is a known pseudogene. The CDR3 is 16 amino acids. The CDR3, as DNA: TGTGCCAGCAGCCTAACTAGCGGGGGGTGGGGAGAGACCCAGTACTTC. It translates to CASSLTSGGWGETQYF.

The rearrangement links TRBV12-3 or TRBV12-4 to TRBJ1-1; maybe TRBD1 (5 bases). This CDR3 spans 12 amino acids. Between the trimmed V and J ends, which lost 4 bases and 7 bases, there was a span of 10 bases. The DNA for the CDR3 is TGTGCCAGCAGTTCCTTACAGGATGAAGCTTTCTTT. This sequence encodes CASSSLQDEAFF.

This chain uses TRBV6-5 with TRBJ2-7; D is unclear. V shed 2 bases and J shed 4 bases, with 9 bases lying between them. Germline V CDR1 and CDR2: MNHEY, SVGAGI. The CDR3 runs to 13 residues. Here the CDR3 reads CASSYATTYEQYF. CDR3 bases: TGTGCCAGCAGTTACGCGACAACGTACGAGCAGTACTTC.

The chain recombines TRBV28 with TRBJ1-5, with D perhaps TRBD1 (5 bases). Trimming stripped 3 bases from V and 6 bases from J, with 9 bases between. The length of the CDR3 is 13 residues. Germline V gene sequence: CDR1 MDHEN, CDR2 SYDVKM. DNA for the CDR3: TGTGCCAGCAGTTTGTCAGGGCTTCAGCCCCAGCATTTT. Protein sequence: CASSLSGLQPQHF.

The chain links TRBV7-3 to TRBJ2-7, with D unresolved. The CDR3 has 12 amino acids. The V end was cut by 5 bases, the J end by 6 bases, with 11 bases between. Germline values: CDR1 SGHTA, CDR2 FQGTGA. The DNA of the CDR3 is TGTGCCAGCAGCATAAGTCCCGGCGAGCAGTACTTC. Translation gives CASSISPGEQYF.

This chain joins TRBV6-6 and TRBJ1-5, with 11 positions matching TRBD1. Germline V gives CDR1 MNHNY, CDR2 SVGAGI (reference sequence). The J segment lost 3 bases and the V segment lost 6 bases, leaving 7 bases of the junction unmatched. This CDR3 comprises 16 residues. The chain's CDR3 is CASRPRTGGNNQPQHF. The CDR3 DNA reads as TGTGCCAGCAGACCTCGGACAGGGGGCAACAATCAGCCCCAGCATTTT.

CDR3: CASSFQTRDTEAFF. CDR3 nucleotides: TGTGCCAGCAGCTTTCAAACTCGTGACACTGAAGCTTTCTTT. The rearrangement joins TRBV11-2 to TRBJ1-1; no reliable D call. This CDR3 is 14 amino acids long. Trimming cost V 3 bases and J 3 bases, with 11 bases left between them. Germline CDR1 and CDR2: SGHAT and FQNNGV.